The next 21 T cell receptor beta chains were all read from a single sample in a study of blood T cells in healthy people across ages. A second PCR, run for roughly 7 to 12 cycles, used a sample-barcoded 5' primer plus a J-beta primer mix. Each CDR3 protein is one row after TCRdb ran MiXCR on the 5' RACE reads. The sample includes about 780,000 distinct CDR3 sequences, around 25% seen only once; the top ten take about 3%. This same sample was also taken into another study, of T cells of mothers and their children.

The sample was blood. The receptor source for this set is a boy under 18 in good health.

The chain combines TRBV6-5 with TRBJ1-4; TRBD1 matches 7 bases. Per germline, CDR1 MNHEY and CDR2 SVGAGI. The CDR3 has 15 amino acids. Trimming at V came to 4 bases and at J to 4 bases, leaving 6 bases not matched to a gene. The CDR3: CASSSGQAINEKLFF. The CDR3 coding sequence is TGTGCCAGCAGTTCCGGACAGGCCATTAATGAAAAACTGTTTTTT.

V is TRBV14 and J is TRBJ2-1; TRBD1 might be the D (6 bases). V dropped 0 bases and J dropped 7 bases, with 10 bases sitting between them. Germline CDR1 reads SGHDN; CDR2 reads FVKESK. The length of the CDR3 is 14 residues. CDR3 sequence reads: CASSQDARGNEQFF. The CDR3 DNA follows: TGTGCCAGCAGCCAAGATGCGAGGGGGAATGAGCAGTTCTTC. The variable domain in full, completed from reference TRBV14 and TRBJ2-1, reads EAGVTQFPSHSVIEKGQTVTLRCDPISGHDNLYWYRRVMGKEIKFLLHFVKESKQDESGMPNNRFLAERTGGTYSTLKVQPAELEDSGVYFCASSQDARGNEQFFGPGTRLTVL.

There are a few counts of this clonotype. The J gene is TRBJ2-7, the V gene TRBV27, with unresolved D. The CDR3 loop spans 12 amino acids. Trimming stripped 7 bases from V and 3 bases from J, with 10 bases between. Germline V gene sequence: CDR1 MNHEY, CDR2 SMNVEV (reference sequence). This chain's CDR3 is CASISRNYEQYF. The CDR3 nucleotides are TGTGCCAGCATCAGCCGGAACTACGAGCAGTACTTC.

This clonotype appeared a single time. J is TRBJ1-2 and V is TRBV6-6; D ambiguous. The germline V gene has CDR1 MNHNY and CDR2 SVGAGI (reference sequence). The CDR3 runs to 14 residues. Between the trimmed V and J ends, which lost 5 bases and 5 bases, there was a span of 15 bases. The DNA of the CDR3 is TGTGCCAGCAGTACCTCGACACCCTCTTATGGCTACACCTTC. Amino acid sequence: CASSTSTPSYGYTF.

The chain carries TRBV28 and TRBJ2-6; D unresolved. V lost 5 bases and J lost 3, with 17 bases in between. CDR1 and CDR2 (germline): MDHEN, SYDVKM. This CDR3 spans 17 amino acids. The CDR3 here is CASSRIGVSGGANVLTF. CDR3 sequence (DNA): TGTGCCAGCAGTCGGATTGGGGTTTCGGGTGGGGCCAACGTCCTGACTTTC.

The chain carries TRBV29-1 and TRBJ2-6; weak D call: TRBD1 (5 bases). CDR3 length: 13 amino acids. Germline V gene data show CDR1 as SQVTM and CDR2 as ANQGSEA. Trimming took off 5 bases at V and 4 bases at J, with 9 bases between the two ends. DNA of the CDR3: TGCAGCGTTAGGACAATCGGGGCCAACGTCCTGACTTTC. Encoded protein: CSVRTIGANVLTF.

This clonotype was counted only a few times. The chain couples TRBV6-5 to TRBJ1-4; unclear D gene. The CDR3 sequence is 12 residues long. Trimming took off 8 bases at V and 3 bases at J, with 7 bases between the two ends. Germline CDR1 reads MNHEY; CDR2 reads SVGAGI. CDR3 region: CASGLANEKLFF. CDR3 in DNA: TGTGCCAGCGGGCTAGCTAATGAAAAACTGTTTTTT.

The chain links TRBV10-3 to TRBJ2-1; no reliable D call. Germline V gives CDR1 ENHRY, CDR2 SYGVKD. The CDR3 consists of 14 residues. Between the trimmed V and J ends, which lost 0 bases and 3 bases, there was a span of 6 bases. CDR3 amino acids: CAISESQDYNEQFF. In DNA, the CDR3 is TGTGCCATCAGTGAGTCTCAGGACTACAATGAGCAGTTCTTC.

The chain employs TRBV12-3 or TRBV12-4 and TRBJ2-5, with no clear D. There are 14 residues in the CDR3. V lost 3 bases and J 3 bases, leaving 11 bases between the germline ends. The CDR3 coding sequence is TGTGCCAGCAGTTTCGCAGGTGGAAAAGAGACCCAGTACTTC. Its translation: CASSFAGGKETQYF.

This clonotype showed up just a few times. V is TRBV12-3 or TRBV12-4 and J is TRBJ2-7; D remains ambiguous. V dropped 6 bases and J dropped 0 bases, with 15 bases sitting between them. This CDR3 comprises 15 residues. The CDR3 loop reads CASSLQDGFSYEQYF. CDR3 sequence (DNA): TGTGCCAGCAGCCTCCAGGACGGATTCTCCTACGAGCAGTACTTC.

Remarks on this clonotype: The junction and the germline gene differ at one end; a read error may be behind it. The J gene is TRBJ1-1, the V gene TRBV20-1; 7 positions agree with TRBD1. Germline CDR1 is DFQATT and CDR2 is SNEGSKA (reference sequence). The CDR3 covers 13 residues. CDR3 nucleotides: TGTAGTGCCTCTGACAGGGAGGCCACTGAAGCTTTCTTT. Translation gives CSASDREATEAFF.

The J gene is TRBJ2-7, the V gene TRBV6-1; D tentatively reads TRBD1 or TRBD2 (5 bases each). The CDR3 runs 13 residues. Germline-derived CDR1 and CDR2 are MNHNS and SASEGT. Between the trimmed V and J ends, which lost 8 bases and 3 bases, there was a span of 14 bases. The CDR3, as DNA: TGTGCCAGCGTCGGCAGAGGGGTCTACGAGCAGTACTTC. It translates to CASVGRGVYEQYF.

This clonotype was picked up many times. The V and J genes are TRBV28 and TRBJ1-4; D may be TRBD1 (5 bases). CDR1 is MDHEN and CDR2 is SYDVKM in the germline V gene. CDR3 length equals 15 residues. The V gene lost 5 bases and the J gene lost 7 bases, with 17 bases spanning the gap. The CDR3 reads CASSTSSLQGEKLFF. The CDR3 bases are TGTGCCAGCAGTACATCGTCCCTTCAGGGTGAAAAACTGTTTTTT.

The chain has TRBV29-1 and TRBJ2-5, with D tentatively TRBD1 (6 bases). Trimming shortened V by 8 bases and J by 2 bases, and 24 bases separated the two germline ends. The germline V gene encodes CDR1 SQVTM and CDR2 ANQGSEA. The CDR3 has 16 amino acids. The CDR3 sequence is CSIQALTGEPQETQYF. The DNA for the CDR3 is TGCAGCATCCAAGCTCTGACAGGCGAGCCTCAAGAGACCCAGTACTTC.

J is TRBJ2-7 and V is TRBV9, with D possibly TRBD1 on 6 matching bases. The CDR3 contains 14 residues. Germline assignment: CDR1 SGDLS and CDR2 YYNGEE. The ends were cut back, 2 bases at V and 0 bases at J, with 9 bases in the middle. The CDR3 nucleotides read TGTGCCAGCAGCGTGGGACACTTCTCCTACGAGCAGTACTTC. Protein: CASSVGHFSYEQYF.

This clonotype has a handful of counts. The chain couples TRBV28 to TRBJ1-4; 9 nucleotides line up with TRBD1. Germline V gene data show CDR1 as MDHEN and CDR2 as SYDVKM. The ends lost 10 bases at V and 8 bases at J; junction bases unmatched: 5. The CDR3 runs to 12 residues. CDR3 coding DNA: TGTGCCACACAGGGGGCGGGGGAAAAACTGTTTTTT. Protein sequence: CATQGAGEKLFF.

This chain joins TRBV10-3 and TRBJ1-2, with a tentative D call TRBD1 (5 bases). Germline V CDR1 and CDR2: ENHRY, SYGVKD. This CDR3 is built from 15 residues. V dropped 4 bases and J dropped 2 bases, with 14 bases sitting between them. The CDR3 bases are TGTGCCATCAGTGGACAGCAAGCGGGCAACTATGGCTACACCTTC. Translation: CAISGQQAGNYGYTF.

This clonotype was counted only a few times. The J gene is TRBJ1-6, the V gene TRBV7-9; 7 positions match TRBD1. Germline V CDR1 and CDR2: SEHNR, FQNEAQ (reference sequence). V trimming: 5 bases; J trimming: 9 bases; junction bases outside the gene matches: 19. This CDR3 has 18 amino acids. CDR3 nucleotide sequence: TGTGCCAGCAGCCCCATAGGGGGGGGGGACAGATATGGTTCACCCCTCCACTTT. Translation: CASSPIGGGDRYGSPLHF.

The CDR3 loop is CATRSDRNTEAFF. Written as DNA, the CDR3 is TGTGCCACCAGATCAGACAGGAACACTGAAGCTTTCTTT. The rearrangement uses TRBV24-1 and TRBJ1-1; tentative D call: TRBD1 (5 bases). CDR1 and CDR2 from the germline V gene are KGHDR and SFDVKD. CDR3 length: 13 residues. Trimming pared 7 bases from V and 1 base from J, leaving 9 bases between.

The rearrangement links TRBV18 to TRBJ1-2; a possible D gene is TRBD1 (6 bases). Deletions cut 5 bases from V and 8 bases from J, with 12 bases between. Germline CDR1 is KGHSH and CDR2 is LQKENI. The CDR3 is 12 residues long. The CDR3 reads CASSTGQIGYTF. CDR3 coding DNA: TGTGCCAGCTCAACCGGACAGATAGGCTACACCTTC.

In this sample, this clonotype turned up a few times. The chain combines TRBV5-1 with TRBJ2-5; D possibly uses TRBD1 or TRBD2 (5 bases each). Judging by the DNA end, TRBJ2-7 fits better; the J call may be wrong. This CDR3 comprises 14 residues. Germline assignment: CDR1 SGHRS and CDR2 YFSETQ. The CDR3, as DNA: TGCGCCAGCAGCTTGGGGGACGTCGACTACGAGCAGTACTTC. Its translation is CASSLGDVDYEQYF.